This is a list of T cell receptor beta chains from one sample in a study of blood T cell repertoires in COVID-19. Repertoires were generated with immunoSEQ multiplex PCR, while TCRdb's copy carries only in-frame clones and drops some. The data hold roughly 200,000 clones, with approximately 80% observed a single time. Specimen: PBMCs or T cells enriched from blood (not recorded which). The receptors shown here come from a woman in her sixties or seventies with acute COVID-19. The CDR3 runs from the conserved cysteine through the conserved F or W. The D gene is left open where the match is weak. The size entry is marked missing in some rows and otherwise reads once, few, many or a size class.

J: TRBJ1-6
size: .
D: .
V: TRBV27
length: 15
DNA: TGTGCCAGCAGCTATGGGGAGGGTATCGATTCACCCCTCCACTTT
CDR3: CASSYGEGIDSPLHF

J: TRBJ2-5
size: .
D: .
V: TRBV7-9
length: 12
DNA: TGTGCCAGCTTGGGGGGGGCGGAGACCCAGTACTTC
CDR3: CASLGGAETQYF

J: TRBJ2-1
size: .
D: .
V: TRBV2
length: 12
DNA: TGTGCCAGCAGTGAACCGCGAAATGAGCAGTTCTTC
CDR3: CASSEPRNEQFF

J: TRBJ1-1
size: .
D: .
V: TRBV10-3
length: 14
DNA: TGTGCCATCAGTGACCTAGGGGGGAACACTGAAGCTTTCTTT
CDR3: CAISDLGGNTEAFF

J: TRBJ2-1
size: once
D: .
V: TRBV7-2
length: 15
DNA: TGTGCCAGCAGCCCCGCGCGCGAGATCTACAATGAGCAGTTCTTC
CDR3: CASSPAREIYNEQFF

J: TRBJ1-5
size: .
D: .
V: TRBV9
length: 15
DNA: TGTGCCAGCAGCCGGGGGGTTCAGAGCAATCAGCCCCAGCATTTT
CDR3: CASSRGVQSNQPQHF

J: TRBJ2-5
size: once
D: TRBD1
V: TRBV5-4
length: 15
DNA: TGTGCCAGCAGCATGGGGACAGGGACCCAGGAGACCCAGTACTTC
CDR3: CASSMGTGTQETQYF

J: TRBJ2-5
size: .
D: .
V: TRBV6-5
length: 15
DNA: TGTGCCAGCAACGTCTCCCCCCGGGGTGTAAAGACCCAGTACTTC
CDR3: CASNVSPRGVKTQYF

J: TRBJ2-7
size: .
D: .
V: TRBV4-2
length: 12
DNA: TGTGCCAGCAGCCAGTCTACCTACGAGCAGTACTTC
CDR3: CASSQSTYEQYF

J: TRBJ1-1
size: many
D: TRBD1
V: TRBV6-2/TRBV6-3
length: 14
DNA: TGTGCCAGCAGTTACGGTCCCGGACAGGGTGAAGCTTTCTTT
CDR3: CASSYGPGQGEAFF

J: TRBJ2-3
size: once
D: .
V: TRBV7-9
length: 18
DNA: TGTGCCAGCAGCCCGCCTCGCGCGGGAAGCGGGAGCACAGATACGCAGTATTTT
CDR3: CASSPPRAGSGSTDTQYF

J: TRBJ2-2
size: few
D: TRBD1
V: TRBV15
length: 15
DNA: TGTGCCACCAGCTCGATAGACAGGGGGACCGGGGAGCTGTTTTTT
CDR3: CATSSIDRGTGELFF

J: TRBJ1-1
size: .
D: .
V: TRBV5-1
length: 12
DNA: TGCGCCAGCCGGTTTATGAACACTGAAGCTTTCTTT
CDR3: CASRFMNTEAFF

J: TRBJ1-4
size: few
D: TRBD1
V: TRBV6-5
length: 13
DNA: TGTGCCAGCGGACAGGGGGAAGGGGTAAAACTGTTTTTT
CDR3: CASGQGEGVKLFF

J: TRBJ2-5
size: .
D: .
V: TRBV5-1
length: 17
DNA: TGCGCCAGCACCTTGGGAATAGGCAGGGAAGATCGAGAGACCCAGTACTTC
CDR3: CASTLGIGREDRETQYF

J: TRBJ1-5
size: few
D: TRBD1
V: TRBV18
length: 16
DNA: TGTGCCAGCTCAGAGATGGACAGGCCGGTTAATCAGCCCCAGCATTTT
CDR3: CASSEMDRPVNQPQHF

J: TRBJ2-2
size: .
D: .
V: TRBV5-8
length: 14
DNA: TGTGCCAGCAGCTTGCTACTTCGCACCGGGGAGCTGTTTTTT
CDR3: CASSLLLRTGELFF

J: TRBJ1-5
size: once
D: .
V: TRBV18
length: 15
DNA: TGTGCCAGCTCACCGACCGGGGTTGGGAATCAGCCCCAGCATTTT
CDR3: CASSPTGVGNQPQHF

J: TRBJ1-2
size: .
D: .
V: TRBV5-1
length: 11
DNA: TGCGCCAGCAGCCGTGAGGGTATCTACACCTTC
CDR3: CASSREGIYTF

J: TRBJ1-2
size: .
D: .
V: TRBV2
length: 12
DNA: TGTGCCAGCGAAGGACAGAACTATGGCTACACCTTC
CDR3: CASEGQNYGYTF

J: TRBJ1-5
size: once
D: .
V: TRBV11-3
length: 13
DNA: TGTGCCAGCATCCAACCCCAGGATCAGCCCCAGCATTTT
CDR3: CASIQPQDQPQHF

J: TRBJ1-1
size: .
D: TRBD1
V: TRBV29-1
length: 15
DNA: TGCAGCGTTGCCGGGACAGGGTGGATGAACACTGAAGCTTTCTTT
CDR3: CSVAGTGWMNTEAFF

J: TRBJ2-4
size: .
D: TRBD1
V: TRBV19
length: 15
DNA: TGTGCCAGTAGGATTCCGGGACAGGGCAGTTGGATTCAGTACTTC
CDR3: CASRIPGQGSWIQYF

J: TRBJ2-1
size: .
D: .
V: TRBV24-1
length: 14
DNA: TGTGCCACCAGTGACCCTGCCAGGGTAGATGAGCAGTTCTTC
CDR3: CATSDPARVDEQFF